The 22 T cell receptor beta chains presented below share a single source sample, sequenced in a study of T cell repertoires in cytomegalovirus infection. TCRdb fed the reads into MiXCR, producing one record per CDR3 protein. This sample has hundreds of thousands of distinct CDR3 sequences, with approximately 18% found just once. The specimen sequenced was PBMCs. The origin of the receptors is a human donor in good health (CMV status not recorded). Some clones in this sample may be carry-over from other donors' samples.

The V call is TRBV2, the J call TRBJ2-2; D might be TRBD2 (6 bases). V lost 8 bases and J lost 3, with 16 bases in between. Germline assignment: CDR1 SNHLY and CDR2 FYNNEI. CDR3 size: 15 residues. The CDR3 nucleotides are TGTGCCAGCTGTGGGTCGGGGGAATACACCGGGGAGCTGTTTTTT. Translated, it gives CASCGSGEYTGELFF.

The chain recombines TRBV18 with TRBJ1-2, with 8 bases matching TRBD1. V shed 3 bases and J 4 bases; nucleotides not matched to a gene: 10. Looked up from germline, CDR1 is KGHSH and CDR2 is LQKENI. This CDR3 spans 16 amino acids. The CDR3 is CASSPDWTGYSYGYTF. The CDR3 nucleotides are TGTGCCAGCTCACCGGATTGGACAGGGTACTCCTATGGCTACACCTTC.

The chain carries TRBV7-2 and TRBJ2-3, with 7 bases identical to TRBD1. CDR3 length: 12 residues. J lost 9 bases, V lost 5 bases, and 5 bases had no gene match. From germline, CDR1 is SGHTA and CDR2 FQGNSA. The CDR3 nucleotides read TGTGCCAGCAGCCTAAGACAGGGCACGCAGTATTTT. It codes for CASSLRQGTQYF.

The CDR3 protein is CSASPGTSGSHDLDTQYF. The CDR3 DNA follows: TGCAGTGCTAGCCCCGGGACTAGCGGGAGTCACGACCTAGATACGCAGTATTTT. This sequence joins TRBV20-1 and TRBJ2-3, with 14 bases aligning to TRBD2. CDR1 is DFQATT, CDR2 SNEGSKA, per germline (reference sequence). Trimming cost V 3 bases and J 5 bases; bases outside gene matches: 13. CDR3 size: 18 residues.

V and J are TRBV15 and TRBJ2-1; D gene ambiguous. Germline V gene lookup returns CDR1 LNHNV and CDR2 YYDKDF (reference sequence). Trimming took off 1 base at V and 9 bases at J, with 4 bases between the two ends. The CDR3 extends over 11 amino acids. Written as DNA, the CDR3 is TGTGCCACCAGCAGAGGAGGTGAGCAGTTCTTC. Amino acid sequence: CATSRGGEQFF.

This chain connects TRBV15 to TRBJ1-4; D gene unclear. This CDR3 spans 13 amino acids. Looked up from germline, CDR1 is LNHNV and CDR2 is YYDKDF (reference sequence). Trimming cost V 1 base and J 4 bases, with 4 bases left between them. The CDR3 is CATSRGSNEKLFF. The CDR3, as DNA: TGTGCCACCAGCAGAGGTAGTAATGAAAAACTGTTTTTT.

This clonotype has at least ten counts. The rearrangement links TRBV7-6 to TRBJ2-1, with 11 nucleotides matching TRBD2. Germline CDR1 and CDR2: SGHVS and FNYEAQ. J was trimmed by 7 bases and V by 0 bases; bases with no gene match: 5. This CDR3 is 16 amino acids long. The CDR3 loop reads CASSLALTSGENEQFF. CDR3 nucleotides: TGTGCCAGCAGCTTAGCTTTGACTAGCGGGGAGAATGAGCAGTTCTTC. Complete variable domain (other parts from reference TRBV7-6 and TRBJ2-1): GAGVSQSPRYKVTKRGQDVALRCDPISGHVSLYWYRQALGQGPEFLTYFNYEAQQDKSGLPNDRFSAERPEGSISTLTIQRTEQRDSAMYRCASSLALTSGENEQFFGPGTRLTVL.

This clonotype has only a few counts. The chain has TRBV7-9 and TRBJ2-5; 11 positions match TRBD2. This CDR3 is 16 amino acids long. In germline, CDR1 is SEHNR, CDR2 FQNEAQ (reference sequence). V trimming: 4 bases; J trimming: 2 bases; junction bases outside the gene matches: 6. Here the CDR3 reads CASSSIGTSGQETQYF. CDR3 nucleotides: TGTGCCAGCAGCTCAATTGGGACTAGCGGTCAAGAGACCCAGTACTTC.

This clonotype was picked up many times. The rearrangement links TRBV7-2 to TRBJ1-6; D uncertain. The germline V and J ends were trimmed by 0 bases and 3 bases, with 12 bases remaining between them. Looked up from germline, CDR1 is SGHTA and CDR2 is FQGNSA. The CDR3 runs 17 residues. The CDR3 DNA reads TGTGCCAGCAGCTTAGCACCGGGTGCTGTCTATAATTCACCCCTCCACTTT. The encoded protein is CASSLAPGAVYNSPLHF. The whole variable domain, filled in from reference TRBV7-2 and TRBJ1-6, reads GAGVSQSPSNKVTEKGKDVELRCDPISGHTALYWYRQSLGQGLEFLIYFQGNSAPDKSGLPSDRFSAERTGGSVSTLTIQRTQQEDSAVYLCASSLAPGAVYNSPLHFGNGTRLTVT.

The chain links TRBV7-2 to TRBJ1-1; maybe TRBD1 (5 bases). V was shortened by 4 bases and J by 10 bases, with 10 bases between the two germline ends. CDR1 is SGHTA, CDR2 FQGNSA, per germline. The CDR3 spans 11 residues. In DNA form, the CDR3 reads TGTGCCAGCAGCTCCTGGGGGGGAGCTTTCTTT. Amino acids: CASSSWGGAFF.

This clonotype was observed a few times. A junction end diverges from the germline sequence, so it may reflect a read error. This chain connects TRBV6-1 to TRBJ2-7, with D perhaps TRBD1 (5 bases). Germline CDR1 MNHNS, CDR2 SASEGT. The CDR3 consists of 9 residues. The CDR3 DNA reads TGTGCCAGCAGTGAAGCCAGGGTTTTC. Protein sequence: CASSEARVF.

The CDR3 sequence is CSATASWTHSYNSPLHF. The CDR3, as DNA: TGCAGTGCTACTGCATCGTGGACTCACTCCTATAATTCACCCCTCCACTTT. V usage is TRBV20-1 and J usage is TRBJ1-6; D unresolved. There are 17 residues in the CDR3. Trimming removed 4 bases from V and 0 bases from J, with 16 bases in between. Germline V gene sequence: CDR1 DFQATT, CDR2 SNEGSKA (reference sequence).

This clonotype was found a few times. The chain employs TRBV20-1 and TRBJ2-3; 10 nucleotides align to TRBD2. J was trimmed by 1 base and V by 0 bases; bases with no gene match: 4. This CDR3 comprises 16 residues. The V gene's germline CDR1 is DFQATT and CDR2 SNEGSKA (reference sequence). CDR3 nucleotides: TGCAGTGCTAGAGATCCCCTAGCGGGGGGCACAGATACGCAGTATTTT. Amino acids: CSARDPLAGGTDTQYF.

The sample holds many counts of this clonotype. The chain combines TRBV19 with TRBJ2-3; D gene uncertain. The CDR3 sequence is 13 residues long. V shed 4 bases and J shed 5 bases, with 10 bases lying between them. Germline assignment: CDR1 LNHDA and CDR2 SQIVND (reference sequence). The CDR3 spells CASSTTGVDTQYF. The CDR3, as DNA: TGTGCCAGTAGTACAACTGGGGTAGATACGCAGTATTTT.

The CDR3 loop reads CASSLGLVQPQHF. The CDR3 nucleotides read TGTGCCAGCAGCCTGGGACTAGTTCAGCCCCAGCATTTT. V usage is TRBV5-6 and J usage is TRBJ1-5; D possibly corresponds to TRBD1 (5 bases). Germline V gives CDR1 SGHDT, CDR2 YYEEEE. The V and J ends lost 4 bases and 6 bases respectively, with 11 bases between them. This CDR3 has 13 amino acids.

Notes on this clonotype: A much more abundant neighbour one base away suggests this may be a read error. V gene TRBV7-2 combines with J gene TRBJ2-1; 8 bases align to TRBD2. J gave up 6 bases and V 10 bases, and 11 bases lay outside the gene matches. Germline V gives CDR1 SGHTA, CDR2 FQGNSA. This CDR3 region has 14 residues. The CDR3 DNA reads TGTGCCACTCACCCCGGGGGGGCCTGCAATGAGCAGTTCTTC. Protein product: CATHPGGACNEQFF.

This clonotype came up many times. The rearrangement joins TRBV7-8 to TRBJ1-2; unclear D gene. Germline CDR1 reads SGHVS; CDR2 reads FQNEAQ. The CDR3 has 15 amino acids. Trimming shortened V by 5 bases and J by 0 bases, and 13 bases separated the two germline ends. The CDR3 reads CASSPALRTNYGYTF. The CDR3 DNA is TGTGCCAGCAGCCCTGCACTCAGGACTAACTATGGCTACACCTTC.

The table lists this clonotype with many counts. The chain carries TRBV7-2 and TRBJ2-7; 10 positions match TRBD1. The CDR3 spans 14 residues. CDR1 SGHTA and CDR2 FQGNSA come from the germline V gene. The trim removed 5 bases at V and 4 bases at J, leaving 5 bases unmatched. In DNA, the CDR3 is TGTGCCAGCAGCCCGAGGGGACAGGGGTACGAGCAGTACTTC. It translates to CASSPRGQGYEQYF. The full variable domain, in which reference TRBV7-2 and TRBJ2-7 provide the parts outside the CDR3, is GAGVSQSPSNKVTEKGKDVELRCDPISGHTALYWYRQSLGQGLEFLIYFQGNSAPDKSGLPSDRFSAERTGGSVSTLTIQRTQQEDSAVYLCASSPRGQGYEQYFGPGTRLTVT.

The sample holds a few counts of this clonotype. V usage is TRBV5-4 and J usage is TRBJ2-3; 7 nucleotides agree with TRBD1. This CDR3 spans 16 amino acids. Looked up from germline, CDR1 is SGHNT and CDR2 is YYREEE (reference sequence). Trimming removed 3 bases from V and 1 base from J; junction bases left unmatched: 8. The CDR3 here is CASSWATGSGTDTQYF. The CDR3 DNA reads as TGTGCCAGCAGCTGGGCGACAGGGAGTGGCACAGATACGCAGTATTTT.

The chain combines TRBV15 with TRBJ1-6; 7 bases map to TRBD1. Germline V CDR1 and CDR2: LNHNV, YYDKDF (reference sequence). The CDR3 length is 15 residues. Trimming removed 6 bases from V and 10 bases from J; junction bases left unmatched: 12. CDR3 residues: CATRKDRAPRSPLHF. CDR3 coding DNA: TGTGCCACCAGGAAAGACAGGGCTCCTAGGTCACCCCTCCACTTT. Drawing the rest from reference TRBV15 and TRBJ1-6, the complete variable domain is DAMVIQNPRYQVTQFGKPVTLSCSQTLNHNVMYWYQQKSSQAPKLLFHYYDKDFNNEADTPDNFQSRRPNTSFCFLDIRSPGLGDTAMYLCATRKDRAPRSPLHFGNGTRLTVT.

The rearrangement uses TRBV19 and TRBJ1-1; D might be TRBD1 (5 bases). The CDR3 runs to 15 residues. CDR1 and CDR2 from the germline V gene are LNHDA and SQIVND (reference sequence). The V end was cut by 5 bases, the J end by 0 bases, with 13 bases between. This chain's CDR3 is CASSLLRGMNTEAFF. In DNA form, the CDR3 reads TGTGCCAGTAGTCTCCTAAGGGGCATGAACACTGAAGCTTTCTTT.

This clonotype was counted at least ten times. The V gene is TRBV12-3 or TRBV12-4, the J gene TRBJ2-7, with D hard to call. The length of the CDR3 is 12 residues. V shed 3 bases and J shed 3 bases, with 6 bases lying between them. The CDR3 DNA follows: TGTGCCAGCAGTTTCGGCCTCTACGAGCAGTACTTC. It translates to CASSFGLYEQYF.